Listed here is a single T cell receptor (beta chain). Its antigen target is currently unknown. No per-base quality is available; no much larger clone lies one base away. In the germline V gene (reference sequence), CDR1 corresponds to SGHKS and CDR2 to YYEKEE. The CDR3 runs 13 amino acids, cysteine and phenylalanine included. Just the 39-base CDR3 DNA is kept, in frame starting at base 1. The V and J ends are trimmed by 5 bases and 4 bases, leaving 10 bases between them. TCR cDNA was synthesized by 5'RACE template switching, through which a universal primer site and unique molecular identifiers were introduced. Priming for cDNA synthesis came from both the TCR alpha and TCR beta constant segments. Library amplification involved two PCR steps, and the second step added sample barcodes and sequencing adapters. Sequencing of libraries was performed on Illumina HiSeq 2500 (2x100 bp) or NovaSeq (2x150 bp). The authors processed their data as follows. MIGEC handled demultiplexing of reads and collapsing into UMI consensus sequences, while MiXCR performed V(D)J alignment. Vaccine-responding clonotypes were defined with edgeR using replicate PBMC samples, requiring FDR below 0.01 and a log2 fold change above 5 up to day 15. Each bulk clonotype was labeled CD4 or CD8 based on which sequenced repertoire, CD4 or CD8, contained the clonotype at higher abundance. TCRdb handled the public reads itself, with Q25 trimming in fastp and clone calling in MiXCR, and kept productive beta chains. Rows are combined by CDR3 protein, so each entry shows the most common genes and DNA. TCRdb's processing, not the authors', yielded these V and J calls. This sample gives 60,000 to 95,000 distinct CDR3 sequences in total; under 9.5% of them show up just once. Clones ranked in the top ten supply over 25% of the sample.

The sample's treatment or condition, from its label and the paper: live attenuated yellow fever vaccine strain. A standard Ficoll-Paque protocol was used to isolate PBMCs from peripheral blood. Dynabeads CD4 and CD8 positive selection kits were used to isolate the CD4 and CD8 T-cell fractions. RNA was extracted with TriZol from bulk PBMCs, CD4 and CD8 fractions, and dextramer-positive and dextramer-negative fractions. This entry belongs to a study of T cells after yellow fever vaccination (dated by TCRdb to about 2019). In the study overall: Libraries from fractions with low cell numbers were prepared with the SMART-Seq v4 Ultra Low Input RNA kit. Blood samples were taken at several timepoints before and after primary and secondary immunization, and bulk PBMC replicates and cell subsets were isolated. Two healthy male donors, one aged 18 to 29 and one aged 30 to 40 years, were included in the cohort. To follow T-cell clones before and after both primary and booster YFV17D yellow fever vaccination, bulk TCR alpha and beta repertoires underwent longitudinal sequencing.

Study-level results and caveats: Compared with the primary T-cell response, the secondary T-cell response was weaker but faster, peaking on day 5 rather than day 15. Because abundant contaminating clonotypes from the bulk population could be contained in FACS-sorted repertoires, computational filtering was required. After the booster, most of the clones that had expanded following primary vaccination were detected again (96% of CD4 and 80% to 90% of CD8), which suggests that memory was broadly maintained. A small share of clonotypes was detected in both CD4 and CD8 compartments, with the overlap likely arising from convergent recombination. Only a couple of donors were included in the study, so the extent to which the findings can be generalized is limited.

Sequences were derived from CD8+ T cells sorted from PBMCs, sampled less than 11 days after the first yellow fever vaccination. This chain joins TRBV5-5 to TRBJ2-1; the D element could tentatively be TRBD1 or TRBD2, as 5 bases agree for each. The TCR was taken from a man aged 18 to 30 who received the YFV17D yellow fever vaccine. For the CDR3, the sequence is CASRFGGYNEQFF. The bases are TGTGCCAGCAGATTTGGGGGATACAATGAGCAGTTCTTC.